One sample yielded the 31 T cell receptor beta chains listed below, sequenced in a study of T-cell memory formation after mild COVID-19 (dated by TCRdb to 2020 to 2022). The receptor library was made with 5' RACE. The reads were generated on an Illumina NovaSeq 6000. TCRdb took the public reads, trimmed them with fastp at Q25, ran MiXCR for clone calling and kept in-frame beta chains. Every entry covers one CDR3 protein and lists the most common genes and DNA from its rows. A total of a few hundred thousand distinct CDR3 sequences appear in this sample, approximately 15% of them only once. The top ten hold 22% of the sample. Material: PBMCs or a T cell subset sorted from them (not recorded which). These receptor sequences come from a young man who had mild COVID-19 (a few samples of this study predate the infection). The sample titles of this study are shuffled in the database, so cell type and time point are left out; the donor was told from shared clones.

A note on this clonotype: Mismatch with germline at one junction end may stem from a read error. CDR3: CASSRDIRKSIQYF. CDR3 nucleotide sequence: TGTGCCAGCAGTCGGGACATTCGAAAAAGCATTCAGTACTTC. This chain links TRBV6-5 with TRBJ2-4, with a tentative D call TRBD1 (6 bases). Germline CDR1 is MNHEY and CDR2 is SVGAGI. CDR3 length: 14 amino acids.

The chain is built from TRBV11-2 and TRBJ2-6; TRBD2 aligns across 13 bases. The CDR3 runs 21 residues. The germline V gene encodes CDR1 SGHAT and CDR2 FQNNGV. J was trimmed by 1 base and V by 4 bases; bases with no gene match: 13. CDR3 coding DNA: TGTGCCAGCAGCTCCCTTATTGCTGGGACTAGCGGGGTTTCTGGGGCCAACGTCCTGACTTTC. Protein: CASSSLIAGTSGVSGANVLTF.

The V gene is TRBV20-1, the J gene TRBJ1-5; maybe TRBD1 (6 bases). The CDR3 consists of 13 residues. V lost 4 bases, J lost 3 bases, and 10 bases lay in between. Per germline, CDR1 DFQATT and CDR2 SNEGSKA (reference sequence). CDR3 amino acids: CSATGANNQPQHF. CDR3 in DNA: TGCAGTGCTACGGGGGCGAACAATCAGCCCCAGCATTTT.

This clonotype was seen ten or more times. This rearrangement joins TRBV7-2 to TRBJ1-1; possible D gene TRBD1, 6 bases. Between the trimmed V and J ends, which lost 5 bases and 4 bases, there was a span of 14 bases. The CDR3 runs to 14 residues. Germline assignment: CDR1 SGHTA and CDR2 FQGNSA. In nucleotides, the CDR3 is TGTGCCAGCAGCCTTCACAGGGTTGGCACTGAAGCTTTCTTT. Translation gives CASSLHRVGTEAFF.

The V call is TRBV12-3 or TRBV12-4, the J call TRBJ2-5, with 7 bases that match TRBD2. V lost 5 bases, J lost 4 bases, and 7 bases stayed unmatched. This CDR3 has 14 amino acids. Written as DNA, the CDR3 is TGTGCCAGCAGTATCCGACTAGCCCGAGAGACCCAGTACTTC. Translating it yields CASSIRLARETQYF.

This clonotype appeared a few times. J is TRBJ2-1 and V is TRBV24-1; D remains unclear. The CDR3 has 11 residues. V lost 7 bases and J lost 6, with 6 bases in between. The germline V gene has CDR1 KGHDR and CDR2 SFDVKD. CDR3 protein: CATRYGNEQFF. The CDR3 DNA reads as TGTGCCACCAGATACGGCAATGAGCAGTTCTTC.

This clonotype has a single count. The chain uses TRBV15 and TRBJ1-6; D is possibly TRBD1 (5 bases). Germline CDR1 LNHNV, CDR2 YYDKDF (reference sequence). With 0 bases removed from V and 4 bases from J, the gap between germline ends came to 7 bases. CDR3 length: 15 amino acids. This chain's CDR3 is CATSRDQGYNSPLHF. CDR3 coding DNA: TGTGCCACCAGCAGAGACCAGGGATATAATTCACCCCTCCACTTT.

This clonotype has only a few counts. The chain links TRBV6-5 to TRBJ2-5, with 7 positions matching TRBD2. V shed 2 bases, J shed 5 bases, and the junction held 8 bases outside the gene matches. The CDR3 totals 15 residues. Germline lookup yields CDR1 MNHEY and CDR2 SVGAGI. The CDR3 DNA reads as TGTGCCAGCAGTTACGGACGGGACGGGGGGGAGACCCAGTACTTC. This sequence encodes CASSYGRDGGETQYF.

The chain employs TRBV10-3 and TRBJ2-4; D unclear. This CDR3 contains 16 residues. CDR1 and CDR2 (germline): ENHRY, SYGVKD. Trimming removed 4 bases at V and 0 bases at J, with 13 bases between. DNA for the CDR3: TGTGCCATCAGTGGAGGCGGCGTACGAGCCAAAAACATTCAGTACTTC. Protein product: CAISGGGVRAKNIQYF.

The V gene is TRBV6-2 or TRBV6-3, the J gene TRBJ2-3, with D possibly being TRBD2 (5 bases). The germline CDR1 and CDR2 sequences are MNHEY and SVGEGT. The V gene lost 2 bases and the J gene lost 1 base, with 10 bases spanning the gap. This CDR3 has 15 amino acids. The CDR3 bases are TGTGCCAGCAGTTACGACCCCGGGGGCACAGATACGCAGTATTTT. This gives the protein CASSYDPGGTDTQYF.

The gene calls are TRBV15 and TRBJ2-2, with a possible D match to TRBD2 (7 bases). V was trimmed by 5 bases and J by 2 bases, leaving 21 bases between them. The germline V gene encodes CDR1 LNHNV and CDR2 YYDKDF (reference sequence). The CDR3 is 18 residues long. CDR3 bases: TGTGCCACCAGCTCGAATTTGGGGGGGCGACTTAACACCGGGGAGCTGTTTTTT. It encodes CATSSNLGGRLNTGELFF.

This clonotype was counted only a few times. The CDR3 DNA follows: TGTGCCAGCAGTTTCCCAGGGGGTTTCCACTACGAGCAGTACTTC. Translated: CASSFPGGFHYEQYF. The chain combines TRBV28 with TRBJ2-7, with 7 bases fitting TRBD1. This CDR3 spans 15 amino acids. Germline CDR1 is MDHEN and CDR2 is SYDVKM. V lost 3 bases to trimming and J lost 3 bases; unmatched junction nucleotides: 8.

Here the CDR3 reads CSVWTGVVYEQYF. In DNA form, the CDR3 reads TGCAGCGTTTGGACAGGGGTTGTTTACGAGCAGTACTTC. This chain links TRBV29-1 with TRBJ2-7; 9 bases align to TRBD1. The CDR3 is made up of 13 amino acids. CDR1 SQVTM and CDR2 ANQGSEA come from the germline V gene. J was trimmed by 4 bases and V by 5 bases; bases with no gene match: 6.

The table lists this clonotype with a few counts. The chain carries TRBV18 and TRBJ2-7; D ambiguous. Trimming left V 6 bases short and J 2 bases short, with 11 bases between. Germline V gene sequence: CDR1 KGHSH, CDR2 LQKENI. The CDR3 covers 13 residues. Here the CDR3 reads CASSPGSPYEQYV. The CDR3 DNA sequence: TGTGCCAGCTCCCCCGGTAGCCCCTACGAGCAGTACGTC.

This clonotype was seen at least ten times. Written as DNA, the CDR3 is TGTGCCAGCAGCTTACGAGCCCCCTGGGCTTTCTTT. Protein: CASSLRAPWAFF. The chain links TRBV5-4 to TRBJ1-1; D unclear. The V end lost 2 bases, the J end lost 11 bases, and 13 bases lay between the germline ends. The CDR3 totals 12 residues. Germline V gives CDR1 SGHNT, CDR2 YYREEE (reference sequence).

This clonotype was recorded a few times. This rearrangement joins TRBV28 to TRBJ1-4; 7 bases are shared with TRBD1. CDR1 and CDR2 (germline): MDHEN, SYDVKM. CDR3 length: 18 amino acids. The V gene end was trimmed by 2 bases and the J gene end by 3 bases; junction bases not matched to a gene: 12. CDR3 sequence (DNA): TGTGCCAGCAGTTTACCCGGGACAGCTCCCAATGCTAATGAAAAACTGTTTTTT. Amino acid sequence: CASSLPGTAPNANEKLFF.

This clonotype was counted between two and nine times. The gene calls are TRBV6-6 and TRBJ2-3; D perhaps matches TRBD2 (6 bases). This CDR3 is 13 amino acids long. CDR1 is MNHNY, CDR2 SVGAGI, per germline (reference sequence). The germline V and J ends were trimmed by 8 bases and 3 bases, with 12 bases remaining between them. The CDR3 DNA sequence: TGTGCCAGCGTTGCCGGGACTACAGATACGCAGTATTTT. Its translation is CASVAGTTDTQYF.

In its sample, this clonotype was seen a few times. The rearrangement uses TRBV15 and TRBJ1-2; D may be TRBD1 (5 bases). V was clipped by 0 bases and J by 11 bases, with 10 bases between them. The CDR3 consists of 12 residues. Germline V lookup: CDR1 LNHNV, CDR2 YYDKDF (reference sequence). The CDR3 region is CATSREMRTYTF. The CDR3 region has the DNA TGTGCCACCAGCAGAGAAATGAGGACATACACCTTC.

V and J are TRBV30 and TRBJ1-2, with D possibly TRBD1 on 6 matching bases. This CDR3 has 11 residues. Per germline, CDR1 GTSNPN and CDR2 SVGIG (reference sequence). V dropped 6 bases and J dropped 3 bases, with 8 bases sitting between them. CDR3 sequence reads: CACYRDYGYTF. As DNA, the CDR3 is TGTGCCTGTTACAGGGACTATGGCTACACCTTC.

The gene calls are TRBV11-2 and TRBJ2-3, with D unclear. V was trimmed by 3 bases and J by 4 bases, leaving 20 bases between them. The CDR3 is 17 residues long. Germline V gene lookup returns CDR1 SGHAT and CDR2 FQNNGV. CDR3 in DNA: TGTGCCAGCAGCTTGGTTGGGCCATCCTATGGTGCAGATACGCAGTATTTT. It is translated as CASSLVGPSYGADTQYF.

Ten or more counts support this clonotype. The rearrangement links TRBV4-2 to TRBJ2-7; D gene ambiguous. The V gene lost 0 bases and the J gene lost 4 bases, with 16 bases spanning the gap. Germline CDR1 is LGHNA and CDR2 is YNFKEQ. The length of the CDR3 is 16 residues. DNA for the CDR3: TGTGCCAGCAGCCAAGAGGCCGGATTTCGACCTTACGAGCAGTACTTC. Translated, it gives CASSQEAGFRPYEQYF.

V is TRBV11-2 and J is TRBJ2-1; D is uncertain. This CDR3 has 15 residues. Germline V CDR1 and CDR2: SGHAT, FQNNGV. V was trimmed by 1 base and J by 1 base, leaving 8 bases between them. CDR3 protein: CASSLGSRSYNEQFF. In nucleotides, the CDR3 is TGTGCCAGCAGCTTAGGGAGTAGGTCCTACAATGAGCAGTTCTTC.

This clonotype turned up a few times. The chain recombines TRBV6-2 or TRBV6-3 with TRBJ2-7; TRBD1 might be the D (5 bases). CDR3 length: 11 residues. The V and J ends lost 5 bases and 6 bases respectively, with 8 bases between them. Per germline, CDR1 MNHEY and CDR2 SVGEGT. DNA of the CDR3: TGTGCCAGCAGTACCCAGGGCGAGCAGTACGTC. Translating it yields CASSTQGEQYV.

This clonotype has just a few counts. The chain joins TRBV20-1 to TRBJ2-2, with no clear D. Trimming took 3 bases from V and 7 from J, leaving 18 bases between them. In germline, CDR1 is DFQATT, CDR2 SNEGSKA (reference sequence). The CDR3 is 15 amino acids. The CDR3 sequence: CSARSHGIHDGELFF. DNA of the CDR3: TGCAGTGCTAGGTCCCACGGTATCCATGACGGGGAGCTGTTTTTT.

J is TRBJ1-1 and V is TRBV4-3; D is unclear. The germline V gene has CDR1 LGHNA and CDR2 YSLEER. The CDR3 is 15 amino acids. Trimming left V 1 base short and J 0 bases short, with 9 bases between. CDR3 bases: TGCGCCAGCAGCCAAGGAATACGAATGAACACTGAAGCTTTCTTT. Its protein is CASSQGIRMNTEAFF.

This chain's CDR3 is CASSSAWDPREQYF. In DNA form, the CDR3 reads TGTGCCAGCAGTTCTGCCTGGGACCCGCGCGAGCAGTACTTC. The rearrangement uses TRBV6-2 or TRBV6-3 and TRBJ2-7; D might be TRBD1 or TRBD2, each matching 5 bases. The CDR3 extends over 14 amino acids. Trimming stripped 4 bases from V and 6 bases from J, with 16 bases between. CDR1 MNHEY and CDR2 SVGEGT come from the germline V gene.

The chain employs TRBV28 and TRBJ2-3; no definite D call. Germline-derived CDR1 and CDR2 are MDHEN and SYDVKM. V lost 8 bases and J lost 3, with 12 bases in between. CDR3 length: 13 amino acids. The CDR3 loop is CASYRVQTDTQYF. Written as DNA, the CDR3 is TGTGCCAGCTATCGGGTTCAAACAGATACGCAGTATTTT. The variable domain in full, with the rest retrieved from reference TRBV28 and TRBJ2-3, is DVKVTQSSRYLVKRTGEKVFLECVQDMDHENMFWYRQDPGLGLRLIYFSYDVKMKEKGDIPEGYSVSREKKERFSLILESASTNQTSMYLCASYRVQTDTQYFGPGTRLTVL.

The CDR3 DNA reads TGTGCCAGCAGTCCGGCCTTGGGGGTTGAGCAGTTCTTC. This translates into CASSPALGVEQFF. This chain joins TRBV6-5 and TRBJ2-1, with D possibly being TRBD1 or TRBD2 (5 bases each). This CDR3 contains 13 residues. V gave up 5 bases and J gave up 9 bases, with 14 bases separating them. Germline CDR1 MNHEY, CDR2 SVGAGI.

The chain joins TRBV7-2 to TRBJ2-5; the D is unclear. Trimming pared 8 bases from V and 5 bases from J, leaving 12 bases between. CDR3 length equals 12 residues. In germline, CDR1 is SGHTA, CDR2 FQGNSA. The CDR3 DNA is TGTGCCAGCGCCGAGCTACGGGAGACCCAGTACTTC. It translates to CASAELRETQYF.

In this sample, this clonotype turned up many times. This chain connects TRBV13 to TRBJ2-1; TRBD2 is a possible D gene (5 bases). Trimming pared 5 bases from V and 6 bases from J, leaving 14 bases between. Germline loops: CDR1 PRHDT, CDR2 FYEKMQ (reference sequence). CDR3 size: 14 residues. CDR3 nucleotides: TGTGCCAGCAGCCTCCCGCTCGGGGTCAATGAGCAGTTCTTC. Its protein is CASSLPLGVNEQFF.

The CDR3 nucleotides are TGTGCCAGCCACCGGGCTGGGGCAATGGAGAATGAGCAGTTCTTC. Amino acids: CASHRAGAMENEQFF. V gene TRBV28 combines with J gene TRBJ2-1; perhaps TRBD1 as D (5 bases). Trimming pared 8 bases from V and 7 bases from J, leaving 21 bases between. The CDR3 has 15 residues. Germline V CDR1 and CDR2: MDHEN, SYDVKM.